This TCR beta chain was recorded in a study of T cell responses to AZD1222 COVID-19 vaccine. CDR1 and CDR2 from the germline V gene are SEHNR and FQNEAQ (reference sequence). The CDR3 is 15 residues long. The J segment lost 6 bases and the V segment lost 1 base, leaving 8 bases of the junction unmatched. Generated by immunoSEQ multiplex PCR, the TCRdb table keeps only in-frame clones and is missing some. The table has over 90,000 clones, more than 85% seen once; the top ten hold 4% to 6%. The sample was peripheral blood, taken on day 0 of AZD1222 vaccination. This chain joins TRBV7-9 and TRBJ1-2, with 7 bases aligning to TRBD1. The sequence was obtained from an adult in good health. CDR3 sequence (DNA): TGTGCCAGCAGCTTAGACAGGGGTTTGGACGATGGCTACACCTTC. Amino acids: CASSLDRGLDDGYTF. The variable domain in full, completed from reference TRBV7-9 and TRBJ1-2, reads DTGVSQNPRHKITKRGQNVTFRCDPISEHNRLYWYRQTLGQGPEFLTYFQNEAQLEKSRLLSDRFSAERPKGSFSTLEIQRTEQGDSAMYLCASSLDRGLDDGYTFGSGTRLTVV.